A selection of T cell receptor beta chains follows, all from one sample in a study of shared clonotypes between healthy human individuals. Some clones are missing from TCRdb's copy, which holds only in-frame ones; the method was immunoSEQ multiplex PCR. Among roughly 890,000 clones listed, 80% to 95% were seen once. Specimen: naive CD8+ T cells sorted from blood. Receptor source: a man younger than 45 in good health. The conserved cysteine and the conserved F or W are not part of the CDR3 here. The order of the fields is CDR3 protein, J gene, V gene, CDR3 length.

ASSQDGGGLNEQF,TRBJ2-1,TRBV4-2,13
ASSLDGDTPYEQY,TRBJ2-7,TRBV5-1,13
ASSQDTGQGRNTEAF,TRBJ1-1,TRBV4-1,15
ASSFVAEPSGANVLT,TRBJ2-6,TRBV27,15
SGAENSYEQY,TRBJ2-7,TRBV29-1,10
ASSFRARGYT,TRBJ1-2,TRBV5-6,10
ASSMRDIYNEQF,TRBJ2-1,TRBV19,12
ASSTYRGLNTEAF,TRBJ1-1,TRBV7-8,13
ASSLGGLSDTQY,TRBJ2-3,TRBV5-8,12
ASSAQGRGSNTGELF,TRBJ2-2,TRBV9,15